This entry concerns a single T cell receptor (beta chain). Its antigen is unknown. No quality values exist for individual bases; no much larger clone is one base distant. The trial excluded patients who had a history of autoimmune disease or were on systemic immunosuppression. In every dose cohort, peripheral blood was drawn for TCR sequencing at baseline, cycle 4 day 1, and cycle 7 day 1. The samples were drawn from a first-in-human, open-label, multicenter phase I dose-escalation trial of ivuxolimab. The trial enrolled adults with locally advanced or metastatic head and neck squamous cell, hepatocellular, melanoma or renal cell carcinoma. Before TCR sequencing, CD4+ T cells and CD8+ T cells were sorted from peripheral blood as separate populations. To sequence the TCRbeta CDR3 region, genomic DNA was isolated from the sorted cells. TCRbeta CDR3 regions were sequenced using the immunoSEQ Assay. Held by TCRdb, this immuneACCESS table contains in-frame sequences only and omits some clones. Under half of the omission traces to an unresolved V gene where checked; the cause of the rest is unknown. A total of tens of thousands of clones appear in this sample, around nine tenths of them only once. The ten largest clones capture 0.44% of the sample.

This record comes from a study of OX40 agonist ivuxolimab in advanced cancers. With respect to the entire study: Ivuxolimab was an agonistic, fully human IgG2 monoclonal antibody directed against OX40 (CD134), a costimulatory receptor. Intravenous ivuxolimab was administered to patients every 2 weeks at six dose levels: 0.01, 0.1, 0.3, 1.5, 3 and 10 mg/kg. Among the roughly 52 dose-escalation patients, about 20 had hepatocellular carcinoma, 15 or so melanoma, 9 renal cell carcinoma and 9 head and neck cancer. In the dose-escalation cohort, 82.7% of patients were male, and the mean age was approximately 55 years, with a range of roughly 23 to 85. Prior anti-PD-1, anti-PD-L1 or anti-CTLA-4 therapy was permitted, and checkpoint inhibitors had been received by around 40% of dose-escalation patients. Partial responses occurred in three dose-escalation patients: two with cutaneous melanoma and one with hepatocellular carcinoma. The purpose of peripheral TCRbeta sequencing was to test whether ivuxolimab changed TCR sequence diversity and led to clonal T-cell expansion. The paper reports the monotherapy dose-escalation portion (N ≈ 52 patients) of the phase I ivuxolimab trial.

The study at large found these results: In partial responders in the 0.1-3.0 mg/kg groups, normalized peripheral clonal expansion was found to be among the lowest, especially among CD8+ T cells. The antigen specificity of the peripheral T cells that underwent clonal expansion was not determined. Low levels of normalized T-cell clonal expansion were also seen in some patients who did not respond. Clonal expansion of both CD4+ and CD8+ blood T cells was observed from baseline to week 6 at doses 0.1 to 3.0 mg/kg. After ivuxolimab, more expanded clones were found on average in CD8+ T cells than in CD4+ T cells.

Counted from cysteine to phenylalanine, this CDR3 has 15 amino acids. The read is trimmed to its CDR3 DNA, 45 bases read in frame from base 1. V lost 6 bases and J lost 7 bases, and the count of bases not matched to a germline gene is 10. Sequences MNHEY (CDR1) and SMNVEV (CDR2) are obtained from the germline V gene (reference sequence). The origin of this receptor is an adult with an advanced solid tumor such as melanoma, head and neck, liver or kidney cancer. Rearrangement joined TRBV27 to TRBJ1-5; 9 of the junction bases match TRBD1. This specimen consisted of CD4+ or CD8+ T cells sorted from blood, obtained in a trial of the OX40 agonist ivuxolimab. The CDR3 corresponds to CASRLTGGAGQPQHF. The nucleotide sequence is given as TGTGCCAGCAGACTTACAGGGGGCGCGGGACAGCCCCAGCATTTT.